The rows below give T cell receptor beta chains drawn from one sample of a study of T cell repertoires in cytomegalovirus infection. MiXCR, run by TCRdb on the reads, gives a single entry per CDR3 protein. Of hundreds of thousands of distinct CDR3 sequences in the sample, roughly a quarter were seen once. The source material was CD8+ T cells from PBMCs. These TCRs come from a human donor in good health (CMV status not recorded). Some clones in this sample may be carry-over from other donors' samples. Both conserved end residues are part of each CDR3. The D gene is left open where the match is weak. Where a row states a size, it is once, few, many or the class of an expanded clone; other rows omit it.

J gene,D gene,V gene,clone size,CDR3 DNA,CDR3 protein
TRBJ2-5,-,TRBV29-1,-,TGCAGCGCTGAGGGGTTCTTAACAGGGACCGAGACCCAGTACTTC,CSAEGFLTGTETQYF
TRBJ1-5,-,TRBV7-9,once,TGTGCCAGCAGCTTAGCGGGGGAGGGGGAACAGCCCCAGCATTTT,CASSLAGEGEQPQHF
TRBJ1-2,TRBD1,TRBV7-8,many,TGTGCCAGCAGCTTTCAAGCGGAGAAGGGGGCGAGAGGCTACACCTTC,CASSFQAEKGARGYTF
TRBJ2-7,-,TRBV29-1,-,TGCAGCGTTGAAGGAGGGGGGACCCGCTACGAGCAGTACTTC,CSVEGGGTRYEQYF
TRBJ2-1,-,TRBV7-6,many,TGTGCCAGCAGCTTAGAGACGGTGTCCTACAATGAGCAGTTCTTC,CASSLETVSYNEQFF
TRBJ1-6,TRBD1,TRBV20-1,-,TGCAGTGCTATTATTAGACAGGGTGTATTACCCCTCCACTTT,CSAIIRQGVLPLHF
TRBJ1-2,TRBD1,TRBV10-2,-,TGCGCCAGCAGTGGAGTAAGGGTAGCTGAAGCTGGACAGGGGCGCTATGGCTACACCTTC,CASSGVRVAEAGQGRYGYTF
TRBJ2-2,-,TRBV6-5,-,TGTGCCAGCAGTTACACCGCCGGGGGAAACACCGGGGAGCTGTTTTTT,CASSYTAGGNTGELFF
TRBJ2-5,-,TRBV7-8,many,TGTGCCAGCAGCTTACGAGGCGGGCTAGCGGAGACCCAGTACTTC,CASSLRGGLAETQYF
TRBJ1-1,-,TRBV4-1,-,TGCGCCAGCAGCCAAGCAGCCAAGGGACTCGGGAACACTGAAGCTTTCTTT,CASSQAAKGLGNTEAFF
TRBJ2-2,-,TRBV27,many,TGTGCCAGCAGTTTATATGGTGCGAACACCGGGGAGCTGTTTTTT,CASSLYGANTGELFF
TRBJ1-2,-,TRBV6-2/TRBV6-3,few,TGTGCCAGCAGTTCCCCGGACAGCTATGGCTACACCTTC,CASSSPDSYGYTF
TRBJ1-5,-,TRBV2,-,TGTGCCAGCAGTGAATCAGAGATTAGCAATCAGCCCCAGCATTTT,CASSESEISNQPQHF
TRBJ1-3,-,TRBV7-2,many,TGTGCCAGCAGCTGGAGACAGATCGGGGGTGATGAAAACACCATATATTTT,CASSWRQIGGDENTIYF
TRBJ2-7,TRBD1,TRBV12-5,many,TGTGCTAGTGGTTTCCTTTTACCGGGACAGGGGGTATCTTACGAGCAGTACTTC,CASGFLLPGQGVSYEQYF
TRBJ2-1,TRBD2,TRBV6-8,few,TGTGCCAGCAGTTACCTTGGGGGGGACCCTTACAATGAGCAGTTCTTC,CASSYLGGDPYNEQFF
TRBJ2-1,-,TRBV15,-,TGTGCCACCAGCAGAGATCAAGGCACTAACAATGAGCAGTTCTTC,CATSRDQGTNNEQFF
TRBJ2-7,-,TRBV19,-,TGTGCCAGTAGCGCCCAGAAAAACTACGAGCAGTACTTC,CASSAQKNYEQYF
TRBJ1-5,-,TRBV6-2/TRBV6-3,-,TGTGCCAGCAGTTACTCTCGGGCGGTCTATAGCAATCAGCCCCAGCATTTT,CASSYSRAVYSNQPQHF
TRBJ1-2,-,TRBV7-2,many,TGTGCCAGCAGCAACACAAGGGACTATGGCTACACCTTC,CASSNTRDYGYTF
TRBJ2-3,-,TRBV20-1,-,TGCAGTGCTAGGGGGATCAGCACAGATACGCAGTATTTT,CSARGISTDTQYF
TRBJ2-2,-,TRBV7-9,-,TGTGCCAGCAGCTCCACTAGCTCGGGCGGGGAGCTGTTTTTT,CASSSTSSGGELFF
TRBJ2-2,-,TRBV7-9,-,TGTGCCAGCAGACCAACAGGGATGAACACCGGGGAGCTGTTTTTT,CASRPTGMNTGELFF
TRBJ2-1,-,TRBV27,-,TGTGCCAGCAGTTTATATATCCGGGGCGCACCCTACAATGAGCAGTTCTTC,CASSLYIRGAPYNEQFF
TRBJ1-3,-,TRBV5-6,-,TGTGCCAGCACCCTATGGAGACTCTCTGGAAACACCATATATTTT,CASTLWRLSGNTIYF
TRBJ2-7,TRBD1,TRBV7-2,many,TGTGCCAGCAGCCCAAGCCTCGACAGGGGGCAGTACTTC,CASSPSLDRGQYF
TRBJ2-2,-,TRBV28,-,-,CASSWGVGTNTGELIF
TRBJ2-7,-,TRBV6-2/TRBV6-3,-,TGTGCCAGCAGTCCCTTTTGGGGGCAGGGAGGTTTTTACGAGCAGTACTTC,CASSPFWGQGGFYEQYF
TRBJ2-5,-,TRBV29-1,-,TGCAGCGACGACAGACTCCAAGAGACCCAGTACTTC,CSDDRLQETQYF
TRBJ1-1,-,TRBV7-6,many,TGTGCCAGCAGCTTAATCCCAGGGAGGGACACTGAAGCTTTCTTT,CASSLIPGRDTEAFF
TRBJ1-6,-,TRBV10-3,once,TGTGCCATCAGTGGATCCGGACGGAACGGTAATTCACCCCTCCACTTT,CAISGSGRNGNSPLHF
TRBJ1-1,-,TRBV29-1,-,TGCAGCCTCATCACTGGGGGTCGCACTGAAGCTTTCTTT,CSLITGGRTEAFF
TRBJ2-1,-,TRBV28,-,TGTGCCAGCATTTCCATAGCGCGCAATGAGCAGTTCTTC,CASISIARNEQFF
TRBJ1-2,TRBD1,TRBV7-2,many,TGTGCCAGCTTCAAAATCGGGACAGGGCTCCGCGGCTACACCTTC,CASFKIGTGLRGYTF
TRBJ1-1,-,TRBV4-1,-,TGCGCCAGCAGCCAACTGGGGGACAACTTTTGGGCAGCTTTCTTT,CASSQLGDNFWAAFF
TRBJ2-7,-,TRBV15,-,TGTGCCACCAGCAGTACTTTTCGGGACGGTGGTATCTACGAGCAGTACTTC,CATSSTFRDGGIYEQYF
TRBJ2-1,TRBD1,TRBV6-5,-,TGTGCCAGCAGTTACTCTTGGGACAGGGGCAACAATGAGCAGTTCTTC,CASSYSWDRGNNEQFF
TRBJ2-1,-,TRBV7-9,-,TGTGCCAGCAGCCCCCGTGAAGGGCCAAAGGTCAATGAGCAGTTCTTC,CASSPREGPKVNEQFF
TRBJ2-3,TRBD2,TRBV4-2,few,TGTGCCAGCAGCCAAGGATTGAGCGGGGGCTCCGATGCTACTAGCACAGATACGCAGTATTTT,CASSQGLSGGSDATSTDTQYF
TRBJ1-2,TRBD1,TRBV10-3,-,TGTGCCATCAGTGAGTCGCTGGACAGGGGTAACTATGGCTACACCTTC,CAISESLDRGNYGYTF
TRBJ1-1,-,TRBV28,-,TGTGCCAGCATATACAGGGAAGGATTGAACACTGAAGCTTTCTTT,CASIYREGLNTEAFF
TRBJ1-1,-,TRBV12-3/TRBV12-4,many,TGTGCCAGCACTACAGGGTGGACTGAAGCTTTCTTT,CASTTGWTEAFF
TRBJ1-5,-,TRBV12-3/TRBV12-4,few,TGTGCCAGCAGCTGGGGGGATGAGGGAAGCAATCAGCCCCAGCATTTT,CASSWGDEGSNQPQHF
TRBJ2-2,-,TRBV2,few,TGTGCCAGCTGTACTGGGAGGTCCCGGGAGCTGTTTTTT,CASCTGRSRELFF
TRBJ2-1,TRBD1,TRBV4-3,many,TGCGCCAGCAGCCAAGACAGGGGGTTACCATACAATGAGCAGTTCTTC,CASSQDRGLPYNEQFF
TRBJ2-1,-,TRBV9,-,TGTGCCAGCAGCGTAGGAGGGGGGCGTCGCTCGGGCGAGCAGTTCTTC,CASSVGGGRRSGEQFF
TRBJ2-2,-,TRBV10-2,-,TGCGCCAGCAGCGACGGGCGGCTTGTCAACACCGGGGAGCTGTTTTTT,CASSDGRLVNTGELFF
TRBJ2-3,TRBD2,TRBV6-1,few,TGTGCCAGCAGCCCGCGCCGAGGCGGGGGGGCCGTAACAGATACGCAGTATTTT,CASSPRRGGGAVTDTQYF
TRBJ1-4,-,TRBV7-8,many,TGTGCCAGCAGCAGAACAGGGATCTTAAATGAAAAACTGTTTTTT,CASSRTGILNEKLFF
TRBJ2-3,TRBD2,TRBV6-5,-,TGTGCCAGCAGCTCCCTTCGGACTAGCGGGGGAACTAGCACAGATACGCAGTATTTT,CASSSLRTSGGTSTDTQYF
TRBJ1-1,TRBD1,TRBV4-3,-,TGCGCCAACAGCCACCTCGTCGGGACAGTGAACACTGAAGCTTTCTTT,CANSHLVGTVNTEAFF
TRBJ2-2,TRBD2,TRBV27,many,TGTGCCAGCCGGACTGGACTAGCGGGGAATGCCGGGGAGCTGTTTTTT,CASRTGLAGNAGELFF